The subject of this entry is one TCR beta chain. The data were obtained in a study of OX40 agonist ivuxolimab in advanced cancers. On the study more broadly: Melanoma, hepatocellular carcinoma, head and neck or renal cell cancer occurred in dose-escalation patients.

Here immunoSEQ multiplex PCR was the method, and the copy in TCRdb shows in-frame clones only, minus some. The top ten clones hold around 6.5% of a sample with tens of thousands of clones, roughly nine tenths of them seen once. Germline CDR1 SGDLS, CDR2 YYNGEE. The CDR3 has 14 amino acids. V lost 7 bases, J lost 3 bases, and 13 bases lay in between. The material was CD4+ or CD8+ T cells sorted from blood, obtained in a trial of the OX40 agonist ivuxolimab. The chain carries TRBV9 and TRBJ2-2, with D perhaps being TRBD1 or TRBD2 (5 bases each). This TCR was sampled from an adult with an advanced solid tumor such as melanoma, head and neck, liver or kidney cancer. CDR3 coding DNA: TGTGCCAGCGGTGGTCGAGGGGACACCGGGGAGCTGTTTTTT. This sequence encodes CASGGRGDTGELFF.